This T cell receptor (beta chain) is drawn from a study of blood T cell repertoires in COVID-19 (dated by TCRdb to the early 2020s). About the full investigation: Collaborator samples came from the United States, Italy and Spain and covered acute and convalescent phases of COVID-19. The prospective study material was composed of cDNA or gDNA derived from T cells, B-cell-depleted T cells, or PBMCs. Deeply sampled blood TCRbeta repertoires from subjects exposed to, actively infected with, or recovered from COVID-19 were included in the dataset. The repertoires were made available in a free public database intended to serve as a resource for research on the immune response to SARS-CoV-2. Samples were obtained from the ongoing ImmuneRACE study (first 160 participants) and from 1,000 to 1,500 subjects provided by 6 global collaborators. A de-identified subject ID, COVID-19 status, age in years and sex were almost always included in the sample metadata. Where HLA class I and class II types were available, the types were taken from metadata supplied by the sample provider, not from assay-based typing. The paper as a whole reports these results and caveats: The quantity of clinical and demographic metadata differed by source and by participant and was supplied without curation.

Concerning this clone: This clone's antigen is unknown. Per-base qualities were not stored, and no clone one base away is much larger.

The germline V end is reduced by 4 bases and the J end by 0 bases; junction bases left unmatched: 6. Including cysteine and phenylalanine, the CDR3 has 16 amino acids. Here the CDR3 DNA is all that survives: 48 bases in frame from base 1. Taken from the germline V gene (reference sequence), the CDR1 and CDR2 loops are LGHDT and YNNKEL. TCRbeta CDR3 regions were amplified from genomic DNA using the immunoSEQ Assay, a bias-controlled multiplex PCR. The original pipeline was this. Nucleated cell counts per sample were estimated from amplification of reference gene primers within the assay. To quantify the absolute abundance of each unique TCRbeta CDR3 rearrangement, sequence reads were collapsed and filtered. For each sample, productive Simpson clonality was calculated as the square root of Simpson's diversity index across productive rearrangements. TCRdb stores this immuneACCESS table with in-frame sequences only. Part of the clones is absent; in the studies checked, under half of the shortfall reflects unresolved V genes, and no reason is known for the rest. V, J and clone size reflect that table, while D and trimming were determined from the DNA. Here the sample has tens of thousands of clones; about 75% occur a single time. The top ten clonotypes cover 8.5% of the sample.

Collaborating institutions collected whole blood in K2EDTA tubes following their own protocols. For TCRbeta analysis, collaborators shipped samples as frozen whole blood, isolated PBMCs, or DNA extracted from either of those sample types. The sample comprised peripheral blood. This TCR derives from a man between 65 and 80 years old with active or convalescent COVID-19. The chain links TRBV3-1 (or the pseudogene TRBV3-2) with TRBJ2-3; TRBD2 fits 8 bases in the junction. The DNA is TGTGCCAGCAGCCTGGGAGCGGGGGCTAGCACAGATACGCAGTATTTT. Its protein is CASSLGAGASTDTQYF.